Given below is one T cell receptor (beta chain) in context. What it binds is unknown. This sample was included in a study of T cell responses to AZD1222 COVID-19 vaccine. Study findings and constraints: Repertoires were sampled only after the peak T cell response.

Generated by immunoSEQ multiplex PCR, the TCRdb table keeps only in-frame clones and is missing some. The repertoire holds 150,000 to 200,000 clones, with roughly 89% as singletons. V lost 6 bases to trimming and J lost 1 base, with 3 bases between them. There are 11 residues in the CDR3. The starting material was peripheral blood, obtained on day 0 of AZD1222 vaccination. V is TRBV12-3 or TRBV12-4 and J is TRBJ1-1; D unresolved. The source is an adult in good health. The CDR3: CASSRNTEAFF. CDR3 sequence (DNA): TGTGCCAGCAGCCGGAACACTGAAGCTTTCTTT.